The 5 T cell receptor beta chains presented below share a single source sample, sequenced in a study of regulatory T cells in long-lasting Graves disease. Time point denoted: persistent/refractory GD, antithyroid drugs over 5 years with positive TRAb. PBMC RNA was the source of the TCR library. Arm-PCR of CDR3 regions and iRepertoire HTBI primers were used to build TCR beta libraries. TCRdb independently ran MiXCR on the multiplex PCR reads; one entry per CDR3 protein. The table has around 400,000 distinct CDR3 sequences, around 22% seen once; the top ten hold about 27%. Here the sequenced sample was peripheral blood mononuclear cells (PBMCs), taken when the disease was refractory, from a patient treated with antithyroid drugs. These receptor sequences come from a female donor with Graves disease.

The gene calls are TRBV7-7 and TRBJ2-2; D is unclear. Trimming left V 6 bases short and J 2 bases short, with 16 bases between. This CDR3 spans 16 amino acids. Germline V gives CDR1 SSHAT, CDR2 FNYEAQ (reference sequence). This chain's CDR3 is CASSPWLVDNTGELFF. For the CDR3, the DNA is TGTGCCAGCAGTCCTTGGCTAGTGGACAACACCGGGGAGCTGTTTTTT.

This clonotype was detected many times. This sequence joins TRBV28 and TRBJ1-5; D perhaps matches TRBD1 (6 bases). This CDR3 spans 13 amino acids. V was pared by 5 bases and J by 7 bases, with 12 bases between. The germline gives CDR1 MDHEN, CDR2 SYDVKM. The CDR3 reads CASSAQGFQPQHF. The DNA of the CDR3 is TGTGCCAGCAGTGCACAGGGTTTCCAGCCCCAGCATTTT.

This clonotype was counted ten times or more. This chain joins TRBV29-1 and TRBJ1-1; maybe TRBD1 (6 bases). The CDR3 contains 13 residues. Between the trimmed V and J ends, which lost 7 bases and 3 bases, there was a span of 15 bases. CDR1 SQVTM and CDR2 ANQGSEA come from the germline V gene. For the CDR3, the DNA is TGCAGCGCCCGGGGACACGTGGACACTGAAGCTTTCTTT. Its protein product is CSARGHVDTEAFF. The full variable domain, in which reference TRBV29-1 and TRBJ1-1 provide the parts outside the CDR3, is SAVISQKPSRDICQRGTSLTIQCQVDSQVTMMFWYRQQPGQSLTLIATANQGSEATYESGFVIDKFPISRPNLTFSTLTVSNMSPEDSSIYLCSARGHVDTEAFFGQGTRLTVV.

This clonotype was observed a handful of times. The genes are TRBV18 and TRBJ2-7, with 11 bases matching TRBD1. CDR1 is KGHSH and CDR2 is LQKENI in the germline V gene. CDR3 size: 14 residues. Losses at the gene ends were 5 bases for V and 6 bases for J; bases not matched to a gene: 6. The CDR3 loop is CASSAGQGAAEQYF. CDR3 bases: TGTGCCAGCTCAGCCGGACAGGGGGCTGCCGAGCAGTACTTC.

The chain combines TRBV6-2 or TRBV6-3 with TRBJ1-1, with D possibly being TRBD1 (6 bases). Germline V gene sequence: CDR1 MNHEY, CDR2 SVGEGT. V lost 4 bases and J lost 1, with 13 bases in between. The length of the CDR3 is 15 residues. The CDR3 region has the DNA TGTGCCAGCAGTTCCCTCGACAGGAGGAACACTGAAGCTTTCTTT. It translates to CASSSLDRRNTEAFF.